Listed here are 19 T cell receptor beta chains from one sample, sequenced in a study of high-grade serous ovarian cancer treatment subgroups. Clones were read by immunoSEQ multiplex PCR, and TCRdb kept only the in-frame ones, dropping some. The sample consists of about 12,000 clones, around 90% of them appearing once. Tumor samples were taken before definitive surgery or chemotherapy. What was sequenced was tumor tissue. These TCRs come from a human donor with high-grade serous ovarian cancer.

The CDR3 protein is CASSSGQVNTEAFF. The CDR3 region has the DNA TGTGCCAGCAGCTCAGGACAGGTGAACACTGAAGCTTTCTTT. This chain uses TRBV7-2 with TRBJ1-1, with 7 positions matching TRBD1. V dropped 4 bases and J dropped 0; count of bases not matched to a gene: 2. CDR1 is SGHTA, CDR2 FQGNSA, per germline. The CDR3 contains 14 residues. Looking up the rest from reference TRBV7-2 and TRBJ1-1 gives the full variable domain: GAGVSQSPSNKVTEKGKDVELRCDPISGHTALYWYRQSLGQGLEFLIYFQGNSAPDKSGLPSDRFSAERTGGSVSTLTIQRTQQEDSAVYLCASSSGQVNTEAFFGQGTRLTVV.

The CDR3 loop is CASSEFVRWGRSTEAFF. Written as DNA, the CDR3 is TGTGCCAGCAGTGAATTTGTTCGTTGGGGGCGAAGCACTGAAGCTTTCTTT. The rearrangement links TRBV6-1 to TRBJ1-1; possible D gene TRBD1, 6 bases. Germline V CDR1 and CDR2: MNHNS, SASEGT. V was cut by 2 bases and J by 4 bases, with 20 bases left in between. The CDR3 is made up of 17 amino acids.

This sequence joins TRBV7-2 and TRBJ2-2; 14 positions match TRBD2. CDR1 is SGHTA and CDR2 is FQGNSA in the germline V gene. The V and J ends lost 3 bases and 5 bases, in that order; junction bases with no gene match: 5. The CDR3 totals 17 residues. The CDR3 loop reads CASSFGLAGGGTGELFF. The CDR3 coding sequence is TGTGCCAGCAGCTTCGGACTAGCGGGGGGTGGAACCGGGGAGCTGTTTTTT.

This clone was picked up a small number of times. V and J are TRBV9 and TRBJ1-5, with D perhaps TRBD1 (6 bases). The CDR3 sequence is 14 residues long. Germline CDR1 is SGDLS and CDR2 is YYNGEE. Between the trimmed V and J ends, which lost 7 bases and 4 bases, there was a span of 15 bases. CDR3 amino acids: CASAGAGANQPQHF. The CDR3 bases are TGTGCCAGCGCGGGGGCAGGGGCGAATCAGCCCCAGCATTTT.

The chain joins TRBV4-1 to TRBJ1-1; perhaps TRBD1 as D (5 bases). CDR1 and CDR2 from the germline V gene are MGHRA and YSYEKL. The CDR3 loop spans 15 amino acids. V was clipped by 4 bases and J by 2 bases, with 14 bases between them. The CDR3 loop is CASSLMAGTNTEAFF. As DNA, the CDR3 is TGCGCCAGCAGCCTAATGGCAGGGACTAACACTGAAGCTTTCTTT.

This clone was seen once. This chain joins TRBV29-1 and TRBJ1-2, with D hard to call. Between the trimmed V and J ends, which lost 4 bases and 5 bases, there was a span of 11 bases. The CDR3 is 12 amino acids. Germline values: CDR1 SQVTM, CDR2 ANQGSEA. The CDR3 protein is CSVGLEQYGYTF. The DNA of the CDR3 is TGCAGCGTTGGGTTGGAACAGTATGGCTACACCTTC.

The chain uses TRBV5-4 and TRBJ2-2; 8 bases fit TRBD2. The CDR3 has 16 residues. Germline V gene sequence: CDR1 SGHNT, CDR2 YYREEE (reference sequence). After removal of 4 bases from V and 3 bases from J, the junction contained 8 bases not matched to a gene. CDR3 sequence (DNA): TGTGCCAGCAGCCCCGCGGGGGGCTTTGACACCGGGGAGCTGTTTTTT. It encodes CASSPAGGFDTGELFF.

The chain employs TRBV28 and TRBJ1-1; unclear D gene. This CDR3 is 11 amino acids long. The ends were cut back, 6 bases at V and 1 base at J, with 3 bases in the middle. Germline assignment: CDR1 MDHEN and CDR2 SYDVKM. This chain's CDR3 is CASRQNTEAFF. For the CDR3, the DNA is TGTGCCAGCAGGCAGAACACTGAAGCTTTCTTT.

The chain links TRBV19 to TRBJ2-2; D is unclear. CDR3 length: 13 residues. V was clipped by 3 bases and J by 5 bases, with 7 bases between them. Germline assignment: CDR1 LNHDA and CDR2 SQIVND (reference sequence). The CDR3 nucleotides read TGTGCCAGTAGTATTGGTGGGACCGGGGAGCTGTTTTTT. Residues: CASSIGGTGELFF.

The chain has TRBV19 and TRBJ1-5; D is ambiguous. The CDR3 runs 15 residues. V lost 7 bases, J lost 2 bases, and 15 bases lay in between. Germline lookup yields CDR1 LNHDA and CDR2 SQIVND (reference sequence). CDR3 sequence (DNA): TGTGCCAGTAATACTCTCTCGGAGGGCAATCAGCCCCAGCATTTT. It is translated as CASNTLSEGNQPQHF.

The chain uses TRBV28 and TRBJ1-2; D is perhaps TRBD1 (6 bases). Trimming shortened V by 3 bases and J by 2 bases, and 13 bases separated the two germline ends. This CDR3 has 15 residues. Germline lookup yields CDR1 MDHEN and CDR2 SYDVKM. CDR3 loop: CASSFSGVENYGYTF. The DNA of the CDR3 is TGTGCCAGCAGTTTTTCAGGGGTGGAAAACTATGGCTACACCTTC.

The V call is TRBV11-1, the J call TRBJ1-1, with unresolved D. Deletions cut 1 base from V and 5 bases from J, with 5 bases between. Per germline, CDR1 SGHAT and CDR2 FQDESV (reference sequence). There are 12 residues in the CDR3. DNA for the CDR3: TGTGCCAGCAGCTTAGTCCGAACTGAAGCTTTCTTT. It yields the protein CASSLVRTEAFF.

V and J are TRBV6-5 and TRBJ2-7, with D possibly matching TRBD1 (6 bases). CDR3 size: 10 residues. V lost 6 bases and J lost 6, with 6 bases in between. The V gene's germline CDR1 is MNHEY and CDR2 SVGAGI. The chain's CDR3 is CASRGAEQYF. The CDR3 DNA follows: TGTGCCAGCAGGGGGGCCGAGCAGTACTTC.

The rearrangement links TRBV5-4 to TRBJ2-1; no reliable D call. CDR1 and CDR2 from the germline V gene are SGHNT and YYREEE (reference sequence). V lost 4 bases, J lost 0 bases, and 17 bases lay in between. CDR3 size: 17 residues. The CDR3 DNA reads TGTGCCAGCAGCCCACCTCCCGGACGTAGCTCCTACAATGAGCAGTTCTTC. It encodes CASSPPPGRSSYNEQFF.

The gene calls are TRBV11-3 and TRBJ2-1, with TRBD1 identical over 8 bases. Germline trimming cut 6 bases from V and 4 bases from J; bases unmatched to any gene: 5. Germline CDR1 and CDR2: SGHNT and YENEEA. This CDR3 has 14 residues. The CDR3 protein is CASRGTGTYNEQFF. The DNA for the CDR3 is TGTGCCAGCAGGGGGACAGGAACTTACAATGAGCAGTTCTTC.

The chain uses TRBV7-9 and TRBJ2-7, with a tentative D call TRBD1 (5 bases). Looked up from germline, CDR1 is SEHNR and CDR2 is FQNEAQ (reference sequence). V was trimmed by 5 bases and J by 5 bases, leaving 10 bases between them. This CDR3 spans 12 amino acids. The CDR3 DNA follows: TGTGCCAGCAGCGTTATGACAGACGAGCAGTACTTC. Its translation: CASSVMTDEQYF.

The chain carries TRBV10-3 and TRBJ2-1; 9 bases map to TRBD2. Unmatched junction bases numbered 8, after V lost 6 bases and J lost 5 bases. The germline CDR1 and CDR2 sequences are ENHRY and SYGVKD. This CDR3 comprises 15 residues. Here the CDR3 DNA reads TGTGCCATCAGAATAGCGGGGGTCTTCAACAATGAGCAGTTCTTC. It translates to CAIRIAGVFNNEQFF.

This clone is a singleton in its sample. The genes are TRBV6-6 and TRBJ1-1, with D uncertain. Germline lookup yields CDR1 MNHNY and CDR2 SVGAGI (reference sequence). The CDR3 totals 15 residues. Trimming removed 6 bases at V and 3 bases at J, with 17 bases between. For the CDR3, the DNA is TGTGCCAGCAGGGAGATCGGGAGGAAGGACACTGAAGCTTTCTTT. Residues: CASREIGRKDTEAFF.

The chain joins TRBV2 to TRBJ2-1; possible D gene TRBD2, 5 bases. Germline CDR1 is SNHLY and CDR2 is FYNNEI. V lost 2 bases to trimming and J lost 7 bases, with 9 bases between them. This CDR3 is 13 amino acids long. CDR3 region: CASSESWENEQFF. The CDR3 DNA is TGTGCCAGCAGTGAATCCTGGGAGAATGAGCAGTTCTTC.